This TCR beta chain comes out of a study of cytomegalovirus exposure and HLA in healthy donors. The germline CDR1 and CDR2 sequences are SGHRS and YFSETQ. The CDR3 is 15 amino acids. Trimming took off 3 bases at V and 0 bases at J, with 13 bases between the two ends. Concerning this clone itself: The antigen remains unidentified.

Findings and limits, study-wide: Based on reports, TCR beta sequences accurately predicted HLA-A and HLA-B alleles for most subjects.

PCR was performed using 60 Vbeta and 13 Jbeta primers. Measured with immunoSEQ multiplex PCR; TCRdb has only the in-frame clones, and not every one. The sample yields approximately 220,000 clones, less than 80% seen once. The source of this sequence is a girl aged 2-10 years in good health and CMV-seronegative. Material for sequencing was PBMCs. The chain recombines TRBV5-1 with TRBJ2-7, with a tentative D call TRBD1 (5 bases). CDR3 in DNA: TGCGCCAGCAGCTCTATGCCCGACAGCTCCTACGAGCAGTACTTC. It translates to CASSSMPDSSYEQYF.